Listed here are 21 T cell receptor beta chains from one sample, sequenced in a study of cytomegalovirus exposure and HLA in healthy donors. Here immunoSEQ multiplex PCR was the method, and the copy in TCRdb shows in-frame clones only, minus some. The sample carries 170,000 or so clones, approximately 83% recorded once. The material sequenced was PBMCs. The receptors here all came from a woman under 30 in good health and CMV-seropositive.

The chain combines TRBV6-6 with TRBJ1-6, with 9 positions matching TRBD1. V gave up 5 bases and J gave up 11 bases; unmatched junction bases: 7. This CDR3 is built from 14 residues. From germline, CDR1 is MNHNY and CDR2 SVGAGI (reference sequence). The CDR3 sequence is CASSTGTGFTPLHF. In nucleotides, the CDR3 is TGTGCCAGCAGTACCGGGACAGGGTTTACACCCCTCCACTTT.

This clone was picked up one time. The V call is TRBV14, the J call TRBJ1-4; maybe TRBD1 (5 bases). The CDR3 length is 16 residues. The germline V gene has CDR1 SGHDN and CDR2 FVKESK. The germline V and J ends were trimmed by 5 bases and 1 base, with 14 bases remaining between them. Here the CDR3 reads CASSFTLQGTNEKLFF. The DNA for the CDR3 is TGTGCCAGCAGCTTCACACTCCAGGGAACTAATGAAAAACTGTTTTTT.

The rearrangement links TRBV10-3 to TRBJ1-1, with TRBD1 as a possible D gene (6 bases). The V gene lost 3 bases and the J gene lost 2 bases, with 13 bases spanning the gap. CDR1 and CDR2 (germline): ENHRY, SYGVKD. CDR3 length: 15 amino acids. This CDR3 is CAISEPSRGNTEAFF. The CDR3, as DNA: TGTGCCATCAGTGAACCGTCCAGGGGAAACACTGAAGCTTTCTTT.

J is TRBJ1-2 and V is TRBV10-3, with D possibly TRBD1 on 6 matching bases. Germline CDR1 reads ENHRY; CDR2 reads SYGVKD. The ends were cut back, 10 bases at V and 5 bases at J, with 14 bases in the middle. The length of the CDR3 is 12 residues. CDR3 amino acids: CATRGSTYGYTF. CDR3 in DNA: TGTGCCACCAGGGGCTCTACGTATGGCTACACCTTC.

In this sample, this clone turned up a few times. V usage is TRBV10-3 and J usage is TRBJ1-2; D remains ambiguous. The CDR3 spans 13 residues. Trimming removed 0 bases at V and 3 bases at J, with 5 bases between. Per germline, CDR1 ENHRY and CDR2 SYGVKD. In nucleotides, the CDR3 is TGTGCCATCAGTGAGTCCCGGGACTATGGCTACACCTTC. Its translation: CAISESRDYGYTF.

The chain employs TRBV27 and TRBJ1-1; D is unresolved. Germline CDR1 is MNHEY and CDR2 is SMNVEV (reference sequence). Trimming stripped 6 bases from V and 1 base from J, with 9 bases between. The CDR3 runs to 13 residues. CDR3 sequence reads: CASREMPNTEAFF. DNA of the CDR3: TGTGCCAGCAGGGAGATGCCGAACACTGAAGCTTTCTTT.

The genes are TRBV7-2 and TRBJ2-5, with D hard to call. The germline V gene encodes CDR1 SGHTA and CDR2 FQGNSA. Trimming left V 2 bases short and J 5 bases short, with 9 bases between. The CDR3 sequence is 13 residues long. CDR3 bases: TGTGCCAGCAGCTTAACCCGTGAGGAGACCCAGTACTTC. Protein sequence: CASSLTREETQYF.

The chain is built from TRBV19 and TRBJ1-6, with D tentatively TRBD1 (6 bases). The CDR3 is 14 residues long. V shed 5 bases and J shed 7 bases, with 12 bases lying between them. CDR1 is LNHDA, CDR2 SQIVND, per germline (reference sequence). The CDR3, as DNA: TGTGCCAGTAGTGTGGACAGCGGAAATTCACCCCTCCACTTT. Protein sequence: CASSVDSGNSPLHF.

Here the CDR3 reads CASSTLPGFIYGYTF. The CDR3 DNA is TGCGCCAGCAGTACTTTGCCAGGGTTTATCTATGGCTACACCTTC. V and J are TRBV10-1 and TRBJ1-2, with a possible D match to TRBD1 (5 bases). Trimming stripped 5 bases from V and 4 bases from J, with 17 bases between. Germline CDR1 and CDR2: WNHNN and SYGVQD (reference sequence). CDR3 length equals 15 residues.

The chain joins TRBV7-8 to TRBJ1-1; weak D call: TRBD1 (6 bases). Per the germline V gene, CDR1 is SGHVS and CDR2 is FQNEAQ. There are 13 residues in the CDR3. The V end lost 2 bases, the J end lost 8 bases, and 12 bases lay between the germline ends. The CDR3 region is CASSLPTGTEAFF. The DNA of the CDR3 is TGTGCCAGCAGCTTACCAACCGGGACAGAAGCTTTCTTT.

This chain joins TRBV11-2 and TRBJ1-2; 7 positions match TRBD1. Per the germline V gene, CDR1 is SGHAT and CDR2 is FQNNGV. This CDR3 is built from 14 residues. V shed 6 bases, J shed 2 bases, and the junction held 6 bases outside the gene matches. The CDR3 reads CASSPGTANYGYTF. The CDR3 coding sequence is TGTGCCAGCAGTCCCGGGACAGCCAACTATGGCTACACCTTC.

A note on this clone: Mismatch with germline at one junction end may stem from a read error. The chain is built from TRBV5-1 and TRBJ2-1, with D hard to call. The CDR3 is 12 residues long. The germline gives CDR1 SGHRS, CDR2 YFSETQ. For the CDR3, the DNA is TGCGCCAGCAGGATCTCCTATAATGAGCAGTTCTTC. As protein: CASRISYNEQFF.

V usage is TRBV2 and J usage is TRBJ1-5; 9 nucleotides line up with TRBD1. The CDR3 is 15 residues long. CDR1 is SNHLY, CDR2 FYNNEI, per germline. The V gene end was trimmed by 8 bases and the J gene end by 7 bases; junction bases not matched to a gene: 12. The CDR3 protein is CASEEDGTGLQPQHF. The CDR3, as DNA: TGTGCCAGCGAAGAGGACGGGACAGGGTTGCAGCCCCAGCATTTT. Full variable domain (missing parts from reference TRBV2 and TRBJ1-5): EPEVTQTPSHQVTQMGQEVILRCVPISNHLYFYWYRQILGQKVEFLVSFYNNEISEKSEIFDDQFSVERPDGSNFTLKIRSTKLEDSAMYFCASEEDGTGLQPQHFGDGTRLSIL.

This clone was seen only once. The genes are TRBV2 and TRBJ1-2, with no clear D. The V end was cut by 4 bases, the J end by 4 bases, with 19 bases between. Germline CDR1 and CDR2: SNHLY and FYNNEI. This CDR3 contains 16 residues. CDR3 in DNA: TGTGCCAGCAGTGGTTCCTCCGAGACACCAGCCTATGGCTACACCTTC. Its translation: CASSGSSETPAYGYTF.

The gene calls are TRBV2 and TRBJ2-1; 12 nucleotides match TRBD2. The CDR3 is 18 residues long. The germline V gene has CDR1 SNHLY and CDR2 FYNNEI. J gave up 5 bases and V 2 bases, and 10 bases lay outside the gene matches. The CDR3 spells CASSESWRRLAGDNEQFF. The CDR3 DNA reads TGTGCCAGCAGTGAATCGTGGAGGAGACTAGCGGGGGACAATGAGCAGTTCTTC. Filled out from reference TRBV2 and TRBJ2-1, the complete variable domain reads EPEVTQTPSHQVTQMGQEVILRCVPISNHLYFYWYRQILGQKVEFLVSFYNNEISEKSEIFDDQFSVERPDGSNFTLKIRSTKLEDSAMYFCASSESWRRLAGDNEQFFGPGTRLTVL.

The V call is TRBV10-3, the J call TRBJ1-1; TRBD1 is a possible D gene (6 bases). CDR1 is ENHRY and CDR2 is SYGVKD in the germline V gene. V lost 4 bases, J lost 2 bases, and 11 bases lay in between. The CDR3 loop spans 14 amino acids. DNA for the CDR3: TGTGCCATCAGTGCCCAGGGGTTAAACACTGAAGCTTTCTTT. It yields the protein CAISAQGLNTEAFF.

The chain recombines TRBV10-2 with TRBJ2-2; the match to TRBD2 covers 15 bases. Germline loops: CDR1 WSHSY, CDR2 SAAADI. Unmatched junction bases numbered 2, after V lost 6 bases and J lost 6 bases. This CDR3 spans 15 amino acids. CDR3 nucleotides: TGCGCCAGCAGGGGACTAGCGGGGGGACCCGGGGAGCTGTTTTTT. Encoded protein: CASRGLAGGPGELFF.

The V call is TRBV5-6, the J call TRBJ2-1; D is unresolved. The germline V gene encodes CDR1 SGHDT and CDR2 YYEEEE. The V end lost 0 bases, the J end lost 10 bases, and 11 bases lay between the germline ends. CDR3 length: 13 amino acids. CDR3 sequence (DNA): TGTGCCAGCAGCTTGGGATCGGCAGGAGAGCAGTTCTTC. Protein: CASSLGSAGEQFF.

The CDR3 nucleotides are TGCGCCAGCAGCTTAGAGGGGGCCGTCTCCTACGAGCAGTACTTC. Protein product: CASSLEGAVSYEQYF. The chain recombines TRBV5-1 with TRBJ2-7; 7 nucleotides agree with TRBD1. The junction had 5 bases not matched to a gene; V was cut back by 2 bases and J by 0 bases. Germline CDR1 SGHRS, CDR2 YFSETQ. The CDR3 loop spans 15 amino acids.

This chain links TRBV4-2 with TRBJ2-5; 7 positions match TRBD1. Germline trimming cut 0 bases from V and 2 bases from J; bases unmatched to any gene: 3. CDR1 LGHNA and CDR2 YNFKEQ come from the germline V gene. This CDR3 has 15 amino acids. In DNA, the CDR3 is TGTGCCAGCAGCCAAGACAGGGGACAGCAAGAGACCCAGTACTTC. Translated, it gives CASSQDRGQQETQYF.

The chain joins TRBV7-5 to TRBJ1-5; TRBD1, as called in the table, went unchecked against the DNA. TRBV7-5 is a recognized pseudogene. This CDR3 region has 20 residues. The CDR3 loop reads CARSCPLSGTGIESNQPQHF. Here the CDR3 DNA reads TGTGCCAGAAGCTGCCCCCTGTCAGGGACAGGGATCGAGAGCAATCAGCCCCAGCATTTT.